Listed below are T cell receptor beta chains from one sample, sequenced in a study of T cell changes during pregnancy in multiple sclerosis. The method was immunoSEQ multiplex PCR; TCRdb's version includes in-frame clones alone and lacks a portion of them. The table records tens of thousands of clones, more than 80% of them present only once. The source was peripheral blood, collected in the third trimester of pregnancy. All receptors derive from a female donor with multiple sclerosis, enrolled in a pregnancy study. CDR3s leave out the opening cysteine and the closing phenylalanine or tryptophan.

v_call cdr3_aa
TRBV19 AVRQGDTEAF
TRBV13 ASSLVFAGGTDTQY
TRBV5-6 ASSFGTSGRNIQY
TRBV4-3 ASSRGQGGTDTQY
TRBV2 ASNPGKAEAF
TRBV2 ASGGQSAYEQY
TRBV5-5 ASSLGLTADNTIY
TRBV10-3 AIRAGGTYEQY
TRBV6-1 ASRRTGVDTIY
TRBV28 ASSYRGGGVYEQY
TRBV2 ASRTRGGQPQH
TRBV6-5 ASSYDGSSYNEQF
TRBV12-5 ASGLAETGDKAEAF
TRBV28 ASAGPPPYYGYT
TRBV5-4 ASSLRLAGQETQY
TRBV5-1 ASSQLADSYNEQF
TRBV27 ASTAQGARDETQY